This TCR beta chain derives from a study of post-analysis software for immune sequencing data. The length of the CDR3 is 15 residues. Looked up from germline, CDR1 is ENHRY and CDR2 is SYGVKD. Trimming pared 4 bases from V and 2 bases from J, leaving 12 bases between. Researchers reported that TCR beta cDNA libraries carried unique molecular identifiers. One entry per CDR3 protein results from TCRdb running MiXCR on the PCR reads. The table lists about 820,000 distinct CDR3 sequences, 53% of them singletons, with approximately 4.5% in the top ten. Study findings and constraints: Compared with controls, patients had more of 4 to 6 TRBV segments, including TRBV5-6, TRBV5-1 and TRBV20-1. Controls showed significantly higher normalized Chao1 diversity than did multiple sclerosis patients.

In this sample, this clonotype turned up once. Its antigen is currently unknown. The chain links TRBV10-3 to TRBJ2-4; D may match TRBD1 or TRBD2 (5 bases each). The sequence was collected from a girl between 5 and 17 years old with multiple sclerosis. The sequenced sample was blood. The CDR3 protein is CAISAQGGSKNIQYF. The CDR3 region has the DNA TGTGCCATCAGTGCGCAGGGCGGGTCCAAAAACATTCAGTACTTC.